This is a list of T cell receptor beta chains from one sample in a study of response to subunit inactivated influenza vaccine. MiXCR, applied by TCRdb to the RT-PCR reads, yields one record per CDR3 protein. In the table there are more than 500,000 distinct CDR3 sequences, 11% of which are singletons. The same sample was also studied in work on T cells expressing NK-cell markers.

Sequencing was performed on PBMCs from blood, taken on the day of vaccination. The receptors stem from a man in his forties or fifties who received an inactivated influenza vaccine. The CDR3 runs from the conserved cysteine through the conserved F or W. D genes are given only for firm matches. Some rows have no size entry. The others give once, few or many, or a class for an expanded clone.

d_gene	v_gene	abundance	j_gene	CDR3nt	CDR3aa
TRBD1	TRBV5-1	NA	TRBJ2-6	TGCGCCAGCAGCGACTTACGACAGGGTGGTGGGGCCAACGTCCTGACTTTC	CASSDLRQGGGANVLTF
NA	TRBV5-1	few	TRBJ2-2	TGCGCCAGCAGCCCCCAGGGTTATGACCGGGAGCTGTTTTTT	CASSPQGYDRELFF
NA	TRBV7-8	few	TRBJ2-3	TGTGCCAGCAGCTTATGGGCCTCTCGCAGGACCGATATAACGCAGTATTTT	CASSLWASRRTDITQYF
NA	TRBV25-1	NA	TRBJ2-6	TGTGCCAGCAGTGAGACAGGAGGAGCTGGGGCCAACGTCCTGACTTTC	CASSETGGAGANVLTF
TRBD2	TRBV7-2	NA	TRBJ2-7	TGTGCCAGCAGCACGGGACTATCCAACTACGGGCAGTACTTC	CASSTGLSNYGQYF
TRBD2	TRBV7-2	NA	TRBJ2-3	TGTGCCAGCAGCTTAACTAGCGGGAGGGGGGGAGATACGCAGTATTTT	CASSLTSGRGGDTQYF
TRBD2	TRBV7-2	NA	TRBJ2-7	TGTGCCAGCAGCCAAAGGGAGGGTTTAGGGTACTTC	CASSQREGLGYF
NA	TRBV6-2/TRBV6-3	many	TRBJ1-5	TGTGCCAGCAGTTACGCGGGGGGCAATCAGCCCCAGCATTTT	CASSYAGGNQPQHF
NA	TRBV6-1	NA	TRBJ2-5	TGTGCCAGCAGCAAAGCAGAGGGGGTAGAGACCCAGTACTTC	CASSKAEGVETQYF
TRBD1	TRBV27	NA	TRBJ2-7	TGTGCCAGCAGTTTATTGACAGGGAGCCCCTACGAGCAGTACTTC	CASSLLTGSPYEQYF
TRBD1	TRBV9	few	TRBJ2-7	TGTGCCAGCAGCGTAGGAGGACAGGAGATGTACGAGCAGTACTTC	CASSVGGQEMYEQYF
NA	TRBV20-1	NA	TRBJ1-6	TGCAGTGCTAGAGATCGGGGGGGTTCTCCTAATTCACCCCTCCACTTT	CSARDRGGSPNSPLHF
NA	TRBV6-2/TRBV6-3	NA	TRBJ1-1	TGTGCCAGCAGCCGACTACCCACAGGGCGAACTGAAGCTTTCTTT	CASSRLPTGRTEAFF
TRBD2	TRBV29-1	NA	TRBJ2-1	TGCAGCGTTGATGGGAAGCGGGAGGCGCGGGGGTATGAGCAGTTCTTC	CSVDGKREARGYEQFF
NA	TRBV12-3/TRBV12-4	many	TRBJ2-2	TGTGCCAGCAGTTTAAAGGGACTCACAACTAGGGAGCTGTTTTTT	CASSLKGLTTRELFF
TRBD1	TRBV3-1	few	TRBJ2-7	TGTGCCAGCAGCCCCGGGACAGGGAGCAACGAGCAGTACTTC	CASSPGTGSNEQYF
NA	TRBV5-5	few	TRBJ1-1	TGTGCCAGCAGCCCTAGAGGGGCTCCGAACACTGAAGCTTTCTTT	CASSPRGAPNTEAFF
NA	TRBV7-2	few	TRBJ1-4	TGTGCCAGCAGCTTAGTACTGAGGGGTGAAAAACTGTTTTTT	CASSLVLRGEKLFF
NA	TRBV20-1	NA	TRBJ1-1	TGCAGTGCTAGAGATGGGGGACTATCGGCTGAAGCTTTCTTT	CSARDGGLSAEAFF
TRBD1	TRBV2	NA	TRBJ1-5	TGTGCCAGCAGTCGGGTGACAGGGCGTCAGCCCCAGCATTTT	CASSRVTGRQPQHF
NA	TRBV2	many	TRBJ2-3	TGTGCCAGCAGTGAGGTTTTCACAGATACGCAGTATTTT	CASSEVFTDTQYF
TRBD1	TRBV28	many	TRBJ2-1	TGTGCCAGCACACCGGGACAGATATACAATGAGCAGTTCTTC	CASTPGQIYNEQFF
NA	TRBV20-1	many	TRBJ1-1	TGCAGTGCTCGGTATTTTGGGGGCACTGAAGCTTTCTTT	CSARYFGGTEAFF
NA	TRBV9	NA	TRBJ2-1	TGTGCCAGCAGCGCCCTCGGGAATTACAATGAGCAGTTCTTC	CASSALGNYNEQFF
NA	TRBV7-2	NA	TRBJ2-7	TGTGCCAGCAGCTTATTCGACTCTTTCCACGAGCAGTACTTC	CASSLFDSFHEQYF
TRBD1	TRBV28	few	TRBJ2-2	TGTGCCAGCAGTCCCCGGGACAGGGGGCATACCGGGGAGCTGTTTTTT	CASSPRDRGHTGELFF
NA	TRBV25-1	few	TRBJ1-6	TGTGCCAGCAACGCGAGAGTTGGTTCACCCCTCCACTTT	CASNARVGSPLHF
TRBD1	TRBV14	few	TRBJ1-1	TGTGCCAGCAGCCAGGCGGGACAGGAGATTATGAACACTGAAGCTTTCTTT	CASSQAGQEIMNTEAFF
NA	TRBV12-3/TRBV12-4	few	TRBJ2-1	TGTGCCAGCACGATCGGGGCACTCTACAATGAGCAGTTCTTC	CASTIGALYNEQFF
NA	TRBV3-1	NA	TRBJ2-7	TGTGCCAGCAGCCAGTCCCGGGGGAACGAGCAGTACTTC	CASSQSRGNEQYF
NA	TRBV7-9	NA	TRBJ2-1	TGTGCCAGCAGCCTAACAGGGCCCGTCTCCTACAATGAGCAGTTCTTC	CASSLTGPVSYNEQFF
TRBD1	TRBV11-1	few	TRBJ2-2	TGTGCCAGCAGCTTTCCGGGACAGCTCTCCCCGAACACCGGGGAGCTGTTTTTT	CASSFPGQLSPNTGELFF
NA	TRBV28	NA	TRBJ1-6	TGTGCCAGCAGTTTCGAGGGCCTACGAGGTTCACCCCTCCACTTT	CASSFEGLRGSPLHF
TRBD2	TRBV2	NA	TRBJ2-7	TGTGCCAGCATCGCCGCGGGGACTAGCGGCCACGAGCAGTACTTC	CASIAAGTSGHEQYF
NA	TRBV12-3/TRBV12-4	NA	TRBJ2-2	TGTGCCAGCACCGAGGGGGTTGTACTGTTTTTT	CASTEGVVLFF